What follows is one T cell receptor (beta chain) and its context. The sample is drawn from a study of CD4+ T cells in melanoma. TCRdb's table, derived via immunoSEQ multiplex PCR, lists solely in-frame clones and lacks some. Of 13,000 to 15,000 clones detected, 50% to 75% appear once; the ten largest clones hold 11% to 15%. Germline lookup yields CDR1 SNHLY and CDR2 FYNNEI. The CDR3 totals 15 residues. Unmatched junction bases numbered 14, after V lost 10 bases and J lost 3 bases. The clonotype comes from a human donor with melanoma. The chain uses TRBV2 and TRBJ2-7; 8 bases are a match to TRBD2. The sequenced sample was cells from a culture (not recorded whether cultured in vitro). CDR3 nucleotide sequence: TGTGCCACCTCTCCCGGGGGGGGGATCGGCTACGAGCAGTACTTC. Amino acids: CATSPGGGIGYEQYF.